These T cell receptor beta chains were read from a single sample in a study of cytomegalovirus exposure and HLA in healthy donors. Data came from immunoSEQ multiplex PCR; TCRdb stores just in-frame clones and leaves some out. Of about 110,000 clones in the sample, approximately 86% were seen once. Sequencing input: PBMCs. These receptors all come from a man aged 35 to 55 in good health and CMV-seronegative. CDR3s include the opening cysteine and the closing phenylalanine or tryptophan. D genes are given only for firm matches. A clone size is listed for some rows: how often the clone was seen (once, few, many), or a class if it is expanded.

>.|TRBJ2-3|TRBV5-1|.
CATRVATPSRDTQYF
TGCGCCACCCGTGTGGCTACCCCTTCCAGGGATACGCAGTATTTT
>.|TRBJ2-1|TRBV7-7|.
CASSWRLAGSNEQFF
TGTGCCAGCAGCTGGAGACTGGCGGGGTCGAATGAGCAGTTCTTC
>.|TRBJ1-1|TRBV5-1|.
CASSAGQMNTEAFF
TGCGCCAGCAGCGCCGGACAGATGAACACTGAAGCTTTCTTT
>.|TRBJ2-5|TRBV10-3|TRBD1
CAIRGTGDEETQYF
TGTGCCATCAGGGGGACAGGTGATGAGGAGACCCAGTACTTC
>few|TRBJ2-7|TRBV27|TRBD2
CASRRGGGASGNEQYF
TGTGCCAGCAGAAGGGGCGGGGGGGCCTCGGGGAACGAGCAGTACTTC
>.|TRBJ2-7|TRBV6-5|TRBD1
CASRTGGAYEQYF
TGTGCCAGCAGGACAGGGGGCGCGTACGAGCAGTACTTC
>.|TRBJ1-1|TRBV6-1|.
CASSEPSGGTEAFF
TGTGCCAGCAGCGAACCATCAGGTGGGACTGAAGCTTTCTTT
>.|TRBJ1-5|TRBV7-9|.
CASSSYSSNQPQHF
TGTGCCAGCAGCTCCTATTCTAGCAATCAGCCCCAGCATTTT
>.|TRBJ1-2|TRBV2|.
CASSENSQYGYTF
TGTGCCAGCAGTGAAAACAGTCAATATGGCTACACCTTC
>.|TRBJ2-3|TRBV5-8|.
CASSLGQGGDTDTQYF
TGTGCCAGCAGCTTGGGCCAGGGTGGAGACACAGATACGCAGTATTTT
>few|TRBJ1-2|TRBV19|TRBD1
CASQDRPSYGYTF
TGTGCCAGCCAGGACAGGCCCTCCTATGGCTACACCTTC
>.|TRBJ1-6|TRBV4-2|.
CASSQDDRSAPLHF
TGTGCCAGCAGCCAAGATGACAGGTCGGCACCCCTCCACTTT
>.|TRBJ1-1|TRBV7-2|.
CASSLGGGTEAFF
TGTGCCAGCAGCTTGGGGGGGGGCACTGAAGCTTTCTTT
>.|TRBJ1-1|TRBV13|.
CASSLQLGGNTEAFF
TGTGCCAGCAGCCTACAACTGGGGGGGAACACTGAAGCTTTCTTT
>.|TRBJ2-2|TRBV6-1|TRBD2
CASSPLAGVAGELFF
TGTGCCAGCAGTCCCCTAGCGGGGGTGGCCGGGGAGCTGTTTTTT
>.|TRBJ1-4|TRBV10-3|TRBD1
CAISRDRGNEKLFF
TGTGCCATCAGCCGGGACAGGGGTAATGAAAAACTGTTTTTT
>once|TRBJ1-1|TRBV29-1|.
CSVERSQNTEAFF
TGCAGCGTTGAGAGGAGTCAGAACACTGAAGCTTTCTTT
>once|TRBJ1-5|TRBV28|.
CASSSSDQPQHF
TGTGCCAGCAGTTCCTCCGATCAGCCCCAGCATTTT
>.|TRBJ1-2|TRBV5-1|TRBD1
CASGQGYGYTF
TGCGCCAGCGGACAGGGGTATGGCTACACCTTC
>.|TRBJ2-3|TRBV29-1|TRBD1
CSVDGTGYVDTQYF
TGCAGCGTCGACGGGACAGGGTACGTCGATACGCAGTATTTT
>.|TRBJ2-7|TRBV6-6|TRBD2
CASSQEGGGNYEQYF
TGTGCCAGCAGCCAGGAGGGCGGGGGTAACTACGAGCAGTACTTC
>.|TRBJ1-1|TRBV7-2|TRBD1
CASSSRAGLTGGTEAFF
TGTGCCAGCAGCTCCAGAGCGGGGTTGACAGGGGGCACTGAAGCTTTCTTT